This T cell receptor beta chain was obtained from a study of cytomegalovirus exposure and HLA in healthy donors. Primers: 60 Vbeta forward and 13 Jbeta reverse. Method: immunoSEQ multiplex PCR; TCRdb's copy keeps in-frame clones and lacks some. The sample includes around 110,000 clones, approximately 80% of them seen just once. Sequenced sample: PBMCs. The TCR comes from a woman aged 25 to 45 in good health and CMV-seronegative.

This CDR3 reads CASSSLAGDETQYF. The CDR3 DNA is TGTGCCAGCTCATCCCTTGCGGGAGATGAGACCCAGTACTTC. V usage is TRBV18 and J usage is TRBJ2-5, with TRBD2 matching 7 bases. Germline trimming cut 5 bases from V and 5 bases from J; bases unmatched to any gene: 8. Germline V lookup: CDR1 KGHSH, CDR2 LQKENI. The CDR3 is 14 amino acids.